This T cell receptor beta chain is drawn from a study of T cell responses to AZD1222 COVID-19 vaccine. Study-level findings and limits: Donors were largely white British and mainly female; clonal diversity was possibly underestimated.

The germline V gene encodes CDR1 SGHRS and CDR2 YFSETQ. Trimming stripped 2 bases from V and 4 bases from J, with 13 bases between. The length of the CDR3 is 14 residues. Clones were sequenced by immunoSEQ multiplex PCR, and TCRdb holds only the in-frame ones, with some missing. The sample records about 97,000 clones, around 89% being singletons. Details on this clone: Antigen unknown.

The sequences come from peripheral blood, collected on day 0 of AZD1222 vaccination. This sequence originates from an adult in good health. This chain uses TRBV5-1 with TRBJ2-7; D might be TRBD2 (5 bases). The CDR3 DNA reads TGCGCCAGCAGCTTCGAATTTCGGGGTTACGAGCAGTACTTC. It translates to CASSFEFRGYEQYF.